This T cell receptor beta chain originates from a study of cytomegalovirus exposure and HLA in healthy donors. Study-level results: Reports state that TCR beta sequences accurately predicted most subjects' HLA-A and HLA-B alleles. A later analysis reported that several of the most significant clusters appeared to be linked to common viral pathogens, among them Epstein-Barr virus. Exclusion as indistinguishable affected some V segments, including TRBV6-2 and TRBV6-3.

The CDR3 length is 15 residues. Germline V lookup: CDR1 SGDLS, CDR2 YYNGEE. V shed 3 bases, J shed 4 bases, and the junction held 7 bases outside the gene matches. The PCR contained 60 Vbeta and 13 Jbeta primers. Method: immunoSEQ multiplex PCR; TCRdb's copy keeps in-frame clones and lacks some. The profile shows under 150,000 clones, 75% to 85% of them singletons. Of note for this clone: The antigen is undetermined.

Those who donated were healthy bone marrow donors. Sequenced material: PBMCs. This chain links TRBV9 with TRBJ2-7; 10 bases fit TRBD2. The sequence was obtained from a man aged 18 to 29 in good health and CMV-seronegative. In DNA form, the CDR3 reads TGTGCCAGCAGCGCCAGCGGGAGGGCCTCATACGAGCAGTACTTC. This codes for CASSASGRASYEQYF.